The rows below give T cell receptor beta chains drawn from one sample of a study of Graves' ophthalmopathy and Graves' hyperthyroidism. TCRdb fed the multiplex PCR reads into MiXCR, producing one record per CDR3 protein. The table has approximately 380,000 distinct CDR3 sequences, 21% seen once. What was sequenced was peripheral blood. Every receptor here comes from a woman aged 18-29 years with stable Graves' hyperthyroidism. CDR3s include the opening cysteine and the closing phenylalanine or tryptophan. D genes are given only for firm matches. Clone size is given for some rows only: seen once, a few or many times, or a class if the clone is expanded.

abundance: many; d_gene: .; v_gene: TRBV30; j_gene: TRBJ1-1; CDR3nt: TGTGCCTGGAGTGTAAGGTCTGAAGCTTTCTTT; CDR3aa: CAWSVRSEAFF
abundance: many; d_gene: TRBD2; v_gene: TRBV28; j_gene: TRBJ2-7; CDR3nt: TGTGCCAGCAGTTCCCGGGAGGGGAGGGAGCAGTACTTC; CDR3aa: CASSSREGREQYF
abundance: .; d_gene: .; v_gene: TRBV7-2; j_gene: TRBJ1-1; CDR3nt: TGTGCCAGCGGCTATCAGCGGGACACTGAAGCTTTCTTT; CDR3aa: CASGYQRDTEAFF
abundance: many; d_gene: .; v_gene: TRBV5-6; j_gene: TRBJ2-5; CDR3nt: TGTGCCAGCAGCTTGGGTATCCAAGAGACCCAGTACTTC; CDR3aa: CASSLGIQETQYF
abundance: many; d_gene: .; v_gene: TRBV10-2; j_gene: TRBJ2-7; CDR3nt: TGCGCCAGCAGAACTCCCTTGGGGGAGCAGTACTTC; CDR3aa: CASRTPLGEQYF
abundance: many; d_gene: TRBD2; v_gene: TRBV30; j_gene: TRBJ2-7; CDR3nt: TGTGCCTGGAGCGGACTAGCGGTCTCCTACGAGCAGTACTTC; CDR3aa: CAWSGLAVSYEQYF
abundance: .; d_gene: TRBD2; v_gene: TRBV5-1; j_gene: TRBJ2-7; CDR3nt: TGCGCCAGCGGGCCCTCACCTAGCGGGGGCCGCTACGAGCAGTACTTC; CDR3aa: CASGPSPSGGRYEQYF
abundance: many; d_gene: TRBD1; v_gene: TRBV7-8; j_gene: TRBJ1-2; CDR3nt: TGTGCCAGCAGCCCTAGCAGGGGGAGGGCGTATGGCTACACCTTC; CDR3aa: CASSPSRGRAYGYTF
abundance: many; d_gene: TRBD1; v_gene: TRBV6-2/TRBV6-3; j_gene: TRBJ2-7; CDR3nt: TGTGCCAGCAGCATAACCCCCCGGACAGGAACCTACGAGCAGTACTTC; CDR3aa: CASSITPRTGTYEQYF
abundance: many; d_gene: .; v_gene: TRBV9; j_gene: TRBJ1-1; CDR3nt: TGTGCCAGCAGTTCCCAGGTAATGAACACTGAAGCTTTCTTT; CDR3aa: CASSSQVMNTEAFF
abundance: .; d_gene: .; v_gene: TRBV7-9; j_gene: TRBJ1-6; CDR3nt: TGTGCCAGCAGCCGTGGACAGACGGATTCACCCCTCCACTTT; CDR3aa: CASSRGQTDSPLHF
abundance: many; d_gene: TRBD2; v_gene: TRBV9; j_gene: TRBJ2-5; CDR3nt: TGTGCCAGCAGCGTAGGGTCTAGCGGGAGGGCCGGGGAGACCCAGTACTTC; CDR3aa: CASSVGSSGRAGETQYF
abundance: many; d_gene: .; v_gene: TRBV7-3; j_gene: TRBJ1-2; CDR3nt: TGTGCCAGCAGCTTATTGGCAGGGGATGGCTACACCTTC; CDR3aa: CASSLLAGDGYTF
abundance: many; d_gene: TRBD2; v_gene: TRBV28; j_gene: TRBJ2-5; CDR3nt: TGTGCCAGCAGTTTTGTCCTGTGGACTAGCGGGAGGGAGTTAGGAGAGACCCAGTACTTC; CDR3aa: CASSFVLWTSGRELGETQYF
abundance: many; d_gene: .; v_gene: TRBV14; j_gene: TRBJ2-7; CDR3nt: TGTGCCAGCAGCCAAGCCGGGTCCCCCTACGAGCAGTACTTC; CDR3aa: CASSQAGSPYEQYF
abundance: .; d_gene: .; v_gene: TRBV7-8; j_gene: TRBJ1-2; CDR3nt: TGTGCCAGCAGACCGGGACGCCCAAGAGGGGATGGCTGCACCTTC; CDR3aa: CASRPGRPRGDGCTF
abundance: many; d_gene: TRBD1; v_gene: TRBV12-3/TRBV12-4; j_gene: TRBJ2-7; CDR3nt: TGTGCCAGCAGTAAGACAGGGGTCTACGAGCAGTACTTC; CDR3aa: CASSKTGVYEQYF
abundance: many; d_gene: .; v_gene: TRBV28; j_gene: TRBJ2-4; CDR3nt: TGTGCCAGCAGTTCAACCGGGGCCAAAAACATTCAGTACTTC; CDR3aa: CASSSTGAKNIQYF
abundance: many; d_gene: TRBD2; v_gene: TRBV19; j_gene: TRBJ2-5; CDR3nt: TGTGCCAGTAGTCCTCAGATCACTAGCGTAGAGACCCAGTACTTC; CDR3aa: CASSPQITSVETQYF
abundance: .; d_gene: .; v_gene: TRBV10-3; j_gene: TRBJ2-7; CDR3nt: TGTGCCATCAGACCCCTTGTACTGAACTACGATCAGTACTTC; CDR3aa: CAIRPLVLNYDQYF
abundance: .; d_gene: TRBD1; v_gene: TRBV6-1; j_gene: TRBJ1-1; CDR3nt: TGTGCCAGCAGTGAGGGACAGGCGAGGACTGAAGCTTTCTTT; CDR3aa: CASSEGQARTEAFF
abundance: many; d_gene: .; v_gene: TRBV6-2/TRBV6-3; j_gene: TRBJ1-1; CDR3nt: TGTGCCAGCAGTTACTCGATTGGAGGCCCGAACACTGAAGCTTTCTTT; CDR3aa: CASSYSIGGPNTEAFF
abundance: many; d_gene: .; v_gene: TRBV5-1; j_gene: TRBJ2-7; CDR3nt: TGCGCCAGCAGCTTGGTGCTGGATCCCCTCGAGCAGTACTTC; CDR3aa: CASSLVLDPLEQYF
abundance: many; d_gene: .; v_gene: TRBV24-1; j_gene: TRBJ2-5; CDR3nt: TGTGCCACGAGTGACAGAGTGGCCCAGTACTTC; CDR3aa: CATSDRVAQYF
abundance: .; d_gene: .; v_gene: TRBV3-1; j_gene: TRBJ1-1; CDR3nt: TGTGCCAGCAGCCATGCGGAGGGCACTGAAGCTTTCTTT; CDR3aa: CASSHAEGTEAFF
abundance: many; d_gene: .; v_gene: TRBV20-1; j_gene: TRBJ2-7; CDR3nt: TGCAGTGCTAGCCAGGGACCGGCGGGCGAGCAGTACTTC; CDR3aa: CSASQGPAGEQYF
abundance: many; d_gene: .; v_gene: TRBV20-1; j_gene: TRBJ2-2; CDR3nt: TGCAGTGCCGGGATGGGTGGACAGCAGGCCGGGGAGCTGTTTTTT; CDR3aa: CSAGMGGQQAGELFF
abundance: .; d_gene: .; v_gene: TRBV28; j_gene: TRBJ2-5; CDR3nt: TGTGCCAGTACCTCAGGGTGGGGGCCCGGGGAGACCCAGTACTTC; CDR3aa: CASTSGWGPGETQYF
abundance: few; d_gene: .; v_gene: TRBV6-2/TRBV6-3; j_gene: TRBJ1-4; CDR3nt: TGTGCCAGCAGAGCTCCGGAGACCTCAACTAATGAAAAACTGTTTTTT; CDR3aa: CASRAPETSTNEKLFF
abundance: .; d_gene: .; v_gene: TRBV18; j_gene: TRBJ2-7; CDR3nt: TGTGCCAGCTCACCTTCGCGACAAACCTACGAGCAGTACTTC; CDR3aa: CASSPSRQTYEQYF
abundance: many; d_gene: TRBD2; v_gene: TRBV6-5; j_gene: TRBJ2-7; CDR3nt: TGTGCCAGCAGTTTAAGCGGGACCTACGAGCAGTACTTC; CDR3aa: CASSLSGTYEQYF
abundance: many; d_gene: .; v_gene: TRBV6-1; j_gene: TRBJ2-7; CDR3nt: TGTGCCAGCAGTGGTCTGAGGGTTGAGGAGCAGTACTTC; CDR3aa: CASSGLRVEEQYF
abundance: many; d_gene: TRBD1; v_gene: TRBV30; j_gene: TRBJ2-7; CDR3nt: TGTGCCTGGAGTGTAGTTTGGGGACAGGGGTCACGCGAGCAGTACTTC; CDR3aa: CAWSVVWGQGSREQYF
abundance: many; d_gene: .; v_gene: TRBV7-2; j_gene: TRBJ2-7; CDR3nt: TGTGCCAGCAGCCCGGACGCCTACGAGCAGTACTTC; CDR3aa: CASSPDAYEQYF
abundance: .; d_gene: .; v_gene: TRBV11-2; j_gene: TRBJ1-1; CDR3nt: TGTGCCAGCAGCGGCATCCGGGGGTTAACTGAAGCTTTCTTT; CDR3aa: CASSGIRGLTEAFF
abundance: many; d_gene: .; v_gene: TRBV27; j_gene: TRBJ1-6; CDR3nt: TGTGCCAGCAGCCCGAGGAGTGCGGGCGATAATTCACCCCTCCACTTT; CDR3aa: CASSPRSAGDNSPLHF
abundance: many; d_gene: .; v_gene: TRBV7-8; j_gene: TRBJ2-2; CDR3nt: TGTGCCAGCAGCTTATCCGGGGGCTGGACCGGGGAGCTGTTTTTT; CDR3aa: CASSLSGGWTGELFF
abundance: .; d_gene: TRBD1; v_gene: TRBV13; j_gene: TRBJ2-7; CDR3nt: TGTGCCAGCAGCTTAGCTTCGGGACAGGGCTACGAGCAGTACTTC; CDR3aa: CASSLASGQGYEQYF
abundance: .; d_gene: .; v_gene: TRBV30; j_gene: TRBJ1-1; CDR3nt: TGTGCCTGGAGTGTAGTCCCCCTGTCGGGGGGCACTGAAGCTTTCTTT; CDR3aa: CAWSVVPLSGGTEAFF
abundance: few; d_gene: TRBD1; v_gene: TRBV19; j_gene: TRBJ2-2; CDR3nt: TGTGCCAGTAGACAGGGGGCTCGTGGCGGGGAGCTGTTTTTT; CDR3aa: CASRQGARGGELFF